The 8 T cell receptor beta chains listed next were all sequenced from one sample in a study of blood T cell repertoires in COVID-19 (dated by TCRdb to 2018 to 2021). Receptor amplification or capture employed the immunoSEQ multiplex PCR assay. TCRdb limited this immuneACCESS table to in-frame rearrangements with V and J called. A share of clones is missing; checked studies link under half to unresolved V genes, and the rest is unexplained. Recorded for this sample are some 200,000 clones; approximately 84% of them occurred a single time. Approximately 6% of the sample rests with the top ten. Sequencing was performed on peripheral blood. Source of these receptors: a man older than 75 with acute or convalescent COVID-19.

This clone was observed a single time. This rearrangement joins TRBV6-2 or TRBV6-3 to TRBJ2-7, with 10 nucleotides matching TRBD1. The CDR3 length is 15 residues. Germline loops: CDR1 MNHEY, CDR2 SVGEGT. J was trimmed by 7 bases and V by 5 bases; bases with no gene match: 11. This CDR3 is CASSVPGQGRREQYF. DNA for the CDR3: TGTGCCAGCAGTGTTCCGGGACAGGGGCGACGGGAGCAGTACTTC.

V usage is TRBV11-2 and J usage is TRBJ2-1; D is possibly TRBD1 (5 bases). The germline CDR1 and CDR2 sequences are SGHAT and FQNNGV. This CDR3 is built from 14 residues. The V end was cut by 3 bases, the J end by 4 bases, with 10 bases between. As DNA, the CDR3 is TGTGCCAGCAGCTTCCCGACAGTTTACAATGAGCAGTTCTTC. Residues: CASSFPTVYNEQFF.

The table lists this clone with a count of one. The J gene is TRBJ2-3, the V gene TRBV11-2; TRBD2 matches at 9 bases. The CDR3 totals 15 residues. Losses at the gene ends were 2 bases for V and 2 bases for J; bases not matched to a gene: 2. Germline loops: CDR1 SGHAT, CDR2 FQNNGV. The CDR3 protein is CASSLLAGYTDTQYF. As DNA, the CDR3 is TGTGCCAGCAGCTTACTAGCGGGATACACAGATACGCAGTATTTT.

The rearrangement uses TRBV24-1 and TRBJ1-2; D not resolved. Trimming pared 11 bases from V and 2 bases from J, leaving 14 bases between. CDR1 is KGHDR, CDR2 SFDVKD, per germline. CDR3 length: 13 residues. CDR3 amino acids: CAIAREDNYGYTF. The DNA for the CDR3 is TGTGCCATCGCGCGGGAGGACAACTATGGCTACACCTTC.

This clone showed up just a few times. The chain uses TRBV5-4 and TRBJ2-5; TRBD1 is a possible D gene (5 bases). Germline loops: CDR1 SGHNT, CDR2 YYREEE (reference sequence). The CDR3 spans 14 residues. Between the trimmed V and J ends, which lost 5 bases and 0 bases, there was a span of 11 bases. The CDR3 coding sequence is TGTGCCAGCAGAGCGACAGTGTACCAAGAGACCCAGTACTTC. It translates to CASRATVYQETQYF.

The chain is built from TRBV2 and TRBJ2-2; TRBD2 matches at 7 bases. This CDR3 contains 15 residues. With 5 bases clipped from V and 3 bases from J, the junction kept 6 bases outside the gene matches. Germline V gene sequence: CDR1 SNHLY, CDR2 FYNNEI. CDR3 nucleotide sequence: TGTGCCAGCAGTCTGTGGACTAGTCACACCGGGGAGCTGTTTTTT. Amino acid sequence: CASSLWTSHTGELFF.

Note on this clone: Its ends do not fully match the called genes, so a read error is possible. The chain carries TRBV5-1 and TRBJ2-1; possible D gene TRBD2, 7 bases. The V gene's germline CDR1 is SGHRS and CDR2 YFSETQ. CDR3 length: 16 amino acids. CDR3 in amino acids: CARSLGGGGSYNEQFF. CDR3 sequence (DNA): TGCGCCCGCAGCTTGGGGGGCGGGGGCTCCTACAATGAGCAGTTCTTC. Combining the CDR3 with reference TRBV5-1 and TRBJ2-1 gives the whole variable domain KAGVTQTPRYLIKTRGQQVTLSCSPISGHRSVSWYQQTPGQGLQFLFEYFSETQRNKGNFPGRFSGRQFSNSRSEMNVSTLELGDSALYLCARSLGGGGSYNEQFFGPGTRLTVL.

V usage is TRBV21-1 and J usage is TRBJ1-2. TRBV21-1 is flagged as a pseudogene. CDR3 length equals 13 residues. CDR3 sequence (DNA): TGTGCCAGCAACGGAAAGGAGAACTATGGCTACACCTTC. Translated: CASNGKENYGYTF.